These 5 T cell receptor beta chains were all obtained from the same sample, sequenced in a study of shared clonotypes between healthy human individuals. Assay: immunoSEQ multiplex PCR; the TCRdb copy retains only in-frame clones and omits some. The data show some 2,500,000 clones, roughly 93% seen once. Input material: naive CD4+ T cells from PBMCs. Sample subset: CD45RA+ positively selected. The receptors shown here come from a man aged 18 to 30 in good health. Some clones in this sample may be carry-over from other donors' samples.

The V gene is TRBV19, the J gene TRBJ2-1; 10 bases align to TRBD1. CDR3 length equals 15 residues. Looked up from germline, CDR1 is LNHDA and CDR2 is SQIVND (reference sequence). V shed 2 bases, J shed 10 bases, and the junction held 8 bases outside the gene matches. The CDR3 is CASSIYGTGVLEQFF. The CDR3 DNA reads TGTGCCAGTAGTATATACGGGACAGGGGTACTAGAGCAGTTCTTC.

The gene calls are TRBV27 and TRBJ1-2; 7 bases agree with TRBD1. This CDR3 has 14 residues. V trimming: 3 bases; J trimming: 6 bases; junction bases outside the gene matches: 7. CDR1 MNHEY and CDR2 SMNVEV come from the germline V gene (reference sequence). DNA for the CDR3: TGTGCCAGCAGTTTGAGACAGGGCCTCAATGGCTACACCTTC. Protein product: CASSLRQGLNGYTF.

This chain uses TRBV5-6 with TRBJ1-1; D ambiguous. The length of the CDR3 is 12 residues. The germline CDR1 and CDR2 sequences are SGHDT and YYEEEE. Trimming removed 0 bases from V and 8 bases from J, with 8 bases in between. CDR3 protein: CASSLVGIEAFF. In DNA, the CDR3 is TGTGCCAGCAGCTTGGTAGGCATCGAAGCTTTCTTT.

The chain employs TRBV30 and TRBJ2-1; 7 nucleotides agree with TRBD1. The CDR3 is made up of 16 amino acids. J lost 5 bases, V lost 0 bases, and 10 bases had no gene match. CDR1 and CDR2 (germline): GTSNPN, SVGIG (reference sequence). CDR3 loop: CAWSVLGGRLNNEQFF. CDR3 coding DNA: TGTGCCTGGAGTGTACTAGGGGGCAGACTTAACAATGAGCAGTTCTTC. Full variable domain (remainder filled in from reference TRBV30 and TRBJ2-1): SQTIHQWPATLVQPVGSPLSLECTVEGTSNPNLYWYRQAAGRGLQLLFYSVGIGQISSEVPQNLSASRPQDRQFILSSKKLLLSDSGFYLCAWSVLGGRLNNEQFFGPGTRLTVL.

V gene TRBV5-1 combines with J gene TRBJ2-5, with 8 bases lining up with TRBD1. This CDR3 region has 18 residues. V trimming: 0 bases; J trimming: 2 bases; junction bases outside the gene matches: 12. The germline V gene encodes CDR1 SGHRS and CDR2 YFSETQ. The CDR3 reads CASSLAGSAGGRQETQYF. In nucleotides, the CDR3 is TGCGCCAGCAGCTTGGCGGGGTCGGCAGGGGGCAGACAAGAGACCCAGTACTTC.